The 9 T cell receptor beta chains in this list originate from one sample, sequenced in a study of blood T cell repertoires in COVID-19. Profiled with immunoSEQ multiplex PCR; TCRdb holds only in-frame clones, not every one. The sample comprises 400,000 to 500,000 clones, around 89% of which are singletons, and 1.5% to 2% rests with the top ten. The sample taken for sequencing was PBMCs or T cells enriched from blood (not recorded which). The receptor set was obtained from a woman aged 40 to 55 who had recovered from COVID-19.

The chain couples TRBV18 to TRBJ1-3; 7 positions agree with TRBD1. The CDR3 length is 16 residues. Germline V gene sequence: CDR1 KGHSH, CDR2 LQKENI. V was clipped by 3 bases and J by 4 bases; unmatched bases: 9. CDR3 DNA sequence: TGTGCCAGCTCACCCTCCAGAACAGGGGCGGGAAACACCATATATTTT. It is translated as CASSPSRTGAGNTIYF. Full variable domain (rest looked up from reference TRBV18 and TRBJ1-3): NAGVMQNPRHLVRRRGQEARLRCSPMKGHSHVYWYRQLPEEGLKFMVYLQKENIIDESGMPKERFSAEFPKEGPSILRIQQVVRGDSAAYFCASSPSRTGAGNTIYFGEGSWLTVV.

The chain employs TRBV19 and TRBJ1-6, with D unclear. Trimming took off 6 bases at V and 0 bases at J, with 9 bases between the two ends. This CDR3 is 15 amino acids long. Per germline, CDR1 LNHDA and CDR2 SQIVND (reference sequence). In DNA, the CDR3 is TGTGCCAGTAGCCCCGCGTCCTCCTATAATTCACCCCTCCACTTT. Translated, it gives CASSPASSYNSPLHF.

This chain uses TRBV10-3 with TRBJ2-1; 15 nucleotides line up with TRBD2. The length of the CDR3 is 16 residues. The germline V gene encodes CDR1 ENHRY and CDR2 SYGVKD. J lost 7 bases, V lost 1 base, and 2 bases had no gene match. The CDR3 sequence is CAISEWTSGRGNEQFF. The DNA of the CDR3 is TGTGCCATCAGTGAGTGGACTAGCGGGAGGGGAAATGAGCAGTTCTTC.

CDR3: CASSQRTASGRYEQYF. CDR3 DNA: TGTGCCAGCAGCCAACGAACGGCTAGCGGGAGGTACGAGCAGTACTTC. The chain links TRBV7-2 to TRBJ2-7; 11 bases agree with TRBD2. Per the germline V gene, CDR1 is SGHTA and CDR2 is FQGNSA. This CDR3 is 16 amino acids long. V lost 5 bases and J lost 4; bases outside the gene matches: 10.

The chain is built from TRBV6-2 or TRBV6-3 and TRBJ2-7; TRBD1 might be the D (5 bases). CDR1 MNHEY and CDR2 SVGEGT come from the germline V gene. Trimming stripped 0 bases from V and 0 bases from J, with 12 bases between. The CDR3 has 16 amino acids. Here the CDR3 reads CASSYSRRQSSYEQYF. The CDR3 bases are TGTGCCAGCAGTTACTCGAGGCGACAGAGCTCCTACGAGCAGTACTTC.

CDR3 nucleotide sequence: TGTGCCAGCAGTGAAATTGGACTGATTAGCGGGAGGGCAAATGAGCAGTTCTTC. It specifies CASSEIGLISGRANEQFF. This chain connects TRBV2 to TRBJ2-1, with 11 positions matching TRBD2. Germline loops: CDR1 SNHLY, CDR2 FYNNEI. V lost 2 bases to trimming and J lost 7 bases; unmatched junction nucleotides: 13. CDR3 length: 18 amino acids.

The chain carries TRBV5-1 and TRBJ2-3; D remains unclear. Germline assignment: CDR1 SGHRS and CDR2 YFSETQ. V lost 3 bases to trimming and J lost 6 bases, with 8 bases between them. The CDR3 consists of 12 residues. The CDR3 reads CASSYGMDTQYF. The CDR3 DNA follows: TGCGCCAGCAGCTACGGTATGGATACGCAGTATTTT. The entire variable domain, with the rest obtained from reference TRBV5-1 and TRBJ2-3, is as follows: KAGVTQTPRYLIKTRGQQVTLSCSPISGHRSVSWYQQTPGQGLQFLFEYFSETQRNKGNFPGRFSGRQFSNSRSEMNVSTLELGDSALYLCASSYGMDTQYFGPGTRLTVL.

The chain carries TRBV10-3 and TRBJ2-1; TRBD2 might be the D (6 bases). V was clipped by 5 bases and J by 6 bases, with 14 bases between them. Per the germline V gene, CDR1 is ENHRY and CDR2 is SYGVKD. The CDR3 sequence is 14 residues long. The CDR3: CAISSPGLLNEQFF. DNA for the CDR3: TGTGCCATCAGTAGCCCGGGACTTCTCAATGAGCAGTTCTTC.

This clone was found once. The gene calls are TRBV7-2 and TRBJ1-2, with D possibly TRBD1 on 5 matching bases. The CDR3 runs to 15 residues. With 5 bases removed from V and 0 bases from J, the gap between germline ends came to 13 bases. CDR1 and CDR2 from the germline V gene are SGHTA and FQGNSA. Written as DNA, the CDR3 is TGTGCCAGCAGCCCTAACGGGGGGGCTAACTATGGCTACACCTTC. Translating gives CASSPNGGANYGYTF.